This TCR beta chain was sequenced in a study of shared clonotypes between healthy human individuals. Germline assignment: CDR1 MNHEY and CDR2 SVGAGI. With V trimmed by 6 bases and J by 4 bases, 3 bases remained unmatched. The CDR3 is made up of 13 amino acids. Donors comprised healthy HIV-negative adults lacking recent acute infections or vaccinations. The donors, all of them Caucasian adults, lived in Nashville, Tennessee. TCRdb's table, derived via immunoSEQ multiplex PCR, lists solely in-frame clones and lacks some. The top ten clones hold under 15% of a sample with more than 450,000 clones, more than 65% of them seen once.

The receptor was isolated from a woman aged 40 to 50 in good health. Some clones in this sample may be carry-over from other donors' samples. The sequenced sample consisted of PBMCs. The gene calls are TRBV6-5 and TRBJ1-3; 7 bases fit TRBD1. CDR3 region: CASRKQGGNTIYF. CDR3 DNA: TGTGCCAGCAGAAAACAGGGGGGAAACACCATATATTTT.